The 27 T cell receptor beta chains listed next were all sequenced from one sample in a study of blood T cell repertoires in COVID-19. Here immunoSEQ multiplex PCR was the method, and the copy in TCRdb shows in-frame clones only, minus some. This table has under 300,000 clones, roughly 90% appearing once. Sample: peripheral blood. Receptors originate from a woman aged 25 to 45 with active or convalescent COVID-19.

V and J are TRBV7-8 and TRBJ1-2; TRBD1 matches 8 bases. Germline V gene sequence: CDR1 SGHVS, CDR2 FQNEAQ. This CDR3 is 16 amino acids long. With 5 bases clipped from V and 3 bases from J, the junction kept 11 bases outside the gene matches. CDR3 amino acids: CASSTRTGRGDYGYTF. Here the CDR3 DNA reads TGTGCCAGCAGCACCCGGACAGGGCGAGGGGACTATGGCTACACCTTC.

This chain links TRBV7-2 with TRBJ1-6; tentatively, D is TRBD1 (6 bases). V lost 1 base and J 9 bases, leaving 16 bases between the germline ends. CDR3 length: 16 amino acids. Looked up from germline, CDR1 is SGHTA and CDR2 is FQGNSA. The CDR3: CASSLGGGGVRSPLHF. The CDR3 DNA reads TGTGCCAGCAGCTTAGGGGGAGGGGGGGTACGTTCACCCCTCCACTTT.

CDR3 in DNA: TGTGCCAGCAGTTTACGGGACAGGGGGGACTATGGCTACACCTTC. It yields the protein CASSLRDRGDYGYTF. The chain couples TRBV28 to TRBJ1-2; 11 bases map to TRBD1. Germline CDR1 reads MDHEN; CDR2 reads SYDVKM. V gave up 2 bases and J gave up 3 bases; unmatched junction bases: 2. The CDR3 consists of 15 residues.

The genes are TRBV6-5 and TRBJ2-3; D is perhaps TRBD2 (5 bases). Germline CDR1 is MNHEY and CDR2 is SVGAGI. The CDR3 has 14 residues. V was trimmed by 6 bases and J by 6 bases, leaving 16 bases between them. The CDR3 DNA follows: TGTGCCAGCAGGCTCTCCGGAGGCGGGGATACGCAGTATTTT. This encodes CASRLSGGGDTQYF.

This chain uses TRBV18 with TRBJ1-2; TRBD1 matches 9 bases. V lost 1 base to trimming and J lost 6 bases; unmatched junction nucleotides: 6. Germline CDR1 is KGHSH and CDR2 is LQKENI. This CDR3 spans 15 amino acids. The CDR3 DNA follows: TGTGCCAGCTCACCACAAAACAGGGGGCAGGATGGCTACACCTTC. Its protein is CASSPQNRGQDGYTF. Looking up the rest from reference TRBV18 and TRBJ1-2 gives the full variable domain: NAGVMQNPRHLVRRRGQEARLRCSPMKGHSHVYWYRQLPEEGLKFMVYLQKENIIDESGMPKERFSAEFPKEGPSILRIQQVVRGDSAAYFCASSPQNRGQDGYTFGSGTRLTVV.

The rearrangement uses TRBV30 and TRBJ1-5; 9 positions match TRBD1. CDR1 GTSNPN and CDR2 SVGIG come from the germline V gene (reference sequence). CDR3 length: 15 residues. The trim removed 2 bases at V and 4 bases at J, leaving 6 bases unmatched. The CDR3 coding sequence is TGTGCCTGGAGTCCCCCGGGACAGGGAAATCAGCCCCAGCATTTT. This sequence encodes CAWSPPGQGNQPQHF. Full variable domain (missing parts from reference TRBV30 and TRBJ1-5): SQTIHQWPATLVQPVGSPLSLECTVEGTSNPNLYWYRQAAGRGLQLLFYSVGIGQISSEVPQNLSASRPQDRQFILSSKKLLLSDSGFYLCAWSPPGQGNQPQHFGDGTRLSIL.

V is TRBV28 and J is TRBJ1-2; TRBD1 agrees at 8 bases. The length of the CDR3 is 14 residues. The J segment lost 2 bases and the V segment lost 6 bases, leaving 5 bases of the junction unmatched. The germline gives CDR1 MDHEN, CDR2 SYDVKM. CDR3 region: CASSSGTGNYGYTF. The CDR3 DNA sequence: TGTGCCAGCAGCTCCGGGACAGGAAACTATGGCTACACCTTC.

The V call is TRBV6-5, the J call TRBJ1-5; D is unresolved. Trimming removed 2 bases at V and 0 bases at J, with 5 bases between. The CDR3 length is 14 residues. Germline loops: CDR1 MNHEY, CDR2 SVGAGI. The CDR3 DNA follows: TGTGCCAGCAGTTACGACATTAGCAATCAGCCCCAGCATTTT. As protein: CASSYDISNQPQHF.

The chain employs TRBV4-2 and TRBJ1-1; D gene uncertain. Germline CDR1 LGHNA, CDR2 YNFKEQ. This CDR3 is built from 14 residues. Trimming left V 4 bases short and J 3 bases short, with 12 bases between. The CDR3 coding sequence is TGTGCCAGCAGCCTTGACGACACCTACACTGAAGCTTTCTTT. Its translation: CASSLDDTYTEAFF.

The rearrangement links TRBV6-5 to TRBJ1-1; no clear D. Germline loops: CDR1 MNHEY, CDR2 SVGAGI. This CDR3 comprises 13 residues. The V end lost 7 bases, the J end lost 4 bases, and 13 bases lay between the germline ends. The CDR3 reads CASKTDRGTEAFF. Written as DNA, the CDR3 is TGTGCCAGCAAGACGGACCGGGGCACTGAAGCTTTCTTT.

This chain uses TRBV21-1 with TRBJ2-2; TRBD1 is the table's D call and was not checked against the DNA. TRBV21-1 counts as a pseudogene. The CDR3 length is 18 residues. The CDR3 DNA reads TGTGCCAGCAGCATCCGCCGACCCAGACAGGGTAACACCGGGGAGCTGTTTTTT. Residues: CASSIRRPRQGNTGELFF.

V and J are TRBV9 and TRBJ1-3, with unresolved D. The CDR3 length is 13 residues. V gave up 0 bases and J gave up 4 bases, with 5 bases separating them. Germline CDR1 and CDR2: SGDLS and YYNGEE. In DNA form, the CDR3 reads TGTGCCAGCAGCGTAGGAGGCGGAAACACCATATATTTT. Translated: CASSVGGGNTIYF.

V gene TRBV19 combines with J gene TRBJ2-5; TRBD2 aligns across 7 bases. Losses at the gene ends were 2 bases for V and 5 bases for J; bases not matched to a gene: 8. This CDR3 is 15 amino acids long. Germline V gene data show CDR1 as LNHDA and CDR2 as SQIVND (reference sequence). Here the CDR3 DNA reads TGTGCCAGTAGTATAAGGGGCCCGCGGGGGGAGACCCAGTACTTC. This codes for CASSIRGPRGETQYF.

The V and J genes are TRBV27 and TRBJ1-4, with 8 bases aligning to TRBD1. V was clipped by 5 bases and J by 0 bases; unmatched bases: 8. Germline V gene data show CDR1 as MNHEY and CDR2 as SMNVEV (reference sequence). The CDR3 loop spans 17 amino acids. The CDR3 coding sequence is TGTGCCAGCAGTCCCTGGACAGGGCTCTCAACTAATGAAAAACTGTTTTTT. This encodes CASSPWTGLSTNEKLFF.

The chain carries TRBV28 and TRBJ2-5; 8 positions match TRBD1. The V gene's germline CDR1 is MDHEN and CDR2 SYDVKM. The CDR3 runs 14 residues. V gave up 4 bases and J gave up 7 bases; unmatched junction bases: 8. CDR3 sequence: CASSSGQALLTQYF. In DNA form, the CDR3 reads TGTGCCAGCAGTTCGGGACAGGCCTTATTGACCCAGTACTTC.

This clone was observed a handful of times. A read error may account for a junction end that differs from germline. This sequence joins TRBV7-7 and TRBJ1-1; no firm D call. CDR1 is SSHAT and CDR2 is FNYEAQ in the germline V gene (reference sequence). This CDR3 has 13 amino acids. This CDR3 is CASSFRRNTEAFF. CDR3 coding DNA: TGTGCTAGCAGCTTCCGCAGGAACACTGAAGCTTTCTTT. Supplemented by reference TRBV7-7 and TRBJ1-1, the full variable domain reads GAGVSQSPRYKVTKRGQDVTLRCDPISSHATLYWYQQALGQGPEFLTYFNYEAQPDKSGLPSDRFSAERPEGSISTLTIQRTEQRDSAMYRCASSFRRNTEAFFGQGTRLTVV.

CDR3 protein: CANQTGGSYNEQFF. CDR3 coding DNA: TGTGCCAATCAGACGGGGGGCTCCTACAATGAGCAGTTCTTC. The chain joins TRBV7-2 to TRBJ2-1; 7 nucleotides agree with TRBD2. CDR3 length: 14 amino acids. V shed 10 bases, J shed 0 bases, and the junction held 6 bases outside the gene matches. Germline V CDR1 and CDR2: SGHTA, FQGNSA.

The chain couples TRBV5-1 to TRBJ1-1; no clear D gene. The CDR3 has 13 residues. CDR1 SGHRS and CDR2 YFSETQ come from the germline V gene. V gave up 5 bases and J gave up 0 bases, with 8 bases separating them. CDR3 residues: CASRVVMNTEAFF. The CDR3 coding sequence is TGCGCCAGCAGAGTAGTAATGAACACTGAAGCTTTCTTT.

The V call is TRBV29-1, the J call TRBJ2-4; D is perhaps TRBD2 (5 bases). CDR3 length: 12 amino acids. The germline V gene encodes CDR1 SQVTM and CDR2 ANQGSEA. V was shortened by 5 bases and J by 6 bases, with 11 bases between the two germline ends. The CDR3 bases are TGCAGCGTTCGGGAAGGGAGAAACATTCAGTACTTC. It translates to CSVREGRNIQYF.

The chain uses TRBV7-2 and TRBJ2-1; possible D gene TRBD2, 5 bases. V was pared by 4 bases and J by 10 bases, with 17 bases between. CDR1 is SGHTA and CDR2 is FQGNSA in the germline V gene. There are 14 residues in the CDR3. The CDR3 sequence is CASSWGRGREEQFF. The CDR3 DNA follows: TGTGCCAGCAGCTGGGGTCGGGGAAGGGAAGAGCAGTTCTTC.

V is TRBV7-3 and J is TRBJ2-5; D is unresolved. V was cut by 2 bases and J by 2 bases, with 9 bases left in between. CDR1 SGHTA and CDR2 FQGTGA come from the germline V gene. This CDR3 comprises 14 residues. The CDR3 DNA follows: TGTGCCAGCAGCTTATCCCGAACACAAGAGACCCAGTACTTC. It codes for CASSLSRTQETQYF.

The chain joins TRBV6-1 to TRBJ1-1; weak D call: TRBD1 (5 bases). Trimming stripped 3 bases from V and 1 base from J, with 9 bases between. Germline V lookup: CDR1 MNHNS, CDR2 SASEGT. The CDR3 extends over 14 amino acids. The CDR3 loop is CASSEGGENTEAFF. Written as DNA, the CDR3 is TGTGCCAGCAGTGAGGGGGGGGAGAACACTGAAGCTTTCTTT.

This chain joins TRBV7-3 and TRBJ1-1; TRBD1 is a possible D gene (5 bases). The CDR3 covers 16 residues. V was clipped by 1 base and J by 3 bases, with 15 bases between them. Per the germline V gene, CDR1 is SGHTA and CDR2 is FQGTGA. The CDR3 DNA sequence: TGTGCCAGCAGCTTAAAGTCGGGGGGTGACGACACTGAAGCTTTCTTT. Protein product: CASSLKSGGDDTEAFF.

The chain employs TRBV27 and TRBJ1-1; 8 bases match TRBD1. Per germline, CDR1 MNHEY and CDR2 SMNVEV (reference sequence). The CDR3 length is 15 residues. V dropped 9 bases and J dropped 1; count of bases not matched to a gene: 10. This CDR3 is CASPVGQGPNTEAFF. CDR3 sequence (DNA): TGTGCCAGTCCCGTCGGACAGGGACCGAACACTGAAGCTTTCTTT.

V gene TRBV5-4 combines with J gene TRBJ2-7, with 12 bases identical to TRBD2. V was pared by 2 bases and J by 7 bases, with 7 bases of the junction left unmatched. The CDR3 is 15 residues long. Germline lookup yields CDR1 SGHNT and CDR2 YYREEE (reference sequence). CDR3 sequence reads: CASSFPGLAGVEQYF. The DNA for the CDR3 is TGTGCCAGCAGCTTTCCGGGACTAGCGGGCGTGGAGCAGTACTTC.

V is TRBV21-1 and J is TRBJ1-2; no DNA check was done on the table's D call, TRBD1. TRBV21-1 is a listed pseudogene. This CDR3 spans 13 amino acids. The CDR3 DNA reads TGTGCCAGCAGCCAGGGGGCGGACTATGGCTACACCTTC. It translates to CASSQGADYGYTF.

The rearrangement uses TRBV3-1 (or the pseudogene TRBV3-2) and TRBJ1-2, with 10 nucleotides matching TRBD1. With V trimmed by 4 bases and J by 8 bases, 1 base remained unmatched. This CDR3 is built from 12 residues. Germline V gene lookup returns CDR1 LGHDT and CDR2 YNNKEL (reference sequence). CDR3 DNA sequence: TGTGCCAGCAGCCGGGACAGGGGCGGCTACACCTTC. Protein: CASSRDRGGYTF.